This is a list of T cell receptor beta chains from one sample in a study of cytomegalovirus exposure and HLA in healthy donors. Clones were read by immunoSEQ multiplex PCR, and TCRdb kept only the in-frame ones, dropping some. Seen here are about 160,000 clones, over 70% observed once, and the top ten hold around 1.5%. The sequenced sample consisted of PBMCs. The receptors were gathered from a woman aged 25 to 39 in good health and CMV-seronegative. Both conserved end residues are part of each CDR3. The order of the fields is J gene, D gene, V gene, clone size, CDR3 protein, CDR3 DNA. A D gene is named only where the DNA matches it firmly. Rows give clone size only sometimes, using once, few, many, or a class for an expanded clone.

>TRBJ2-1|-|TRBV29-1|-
CSVERGNSYNEQFF
TGCAGCGTTGAGAGAGGGAACTCCTACAATGAGCAGTTCTTC
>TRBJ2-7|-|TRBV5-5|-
CASSLGHNYEQYF
TGTGCCAGCAGCTTGGGACACAACTACGAGCAGTACTTC
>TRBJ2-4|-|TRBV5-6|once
CASSSSEGENIQYF
TGTGCCAGCAGCAGTTCAGAAGGGGAAAACATTCAGTACTTC
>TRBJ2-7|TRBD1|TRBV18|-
CASSPSYDREYEQYF
TGTGCCAGCTCACCATCTTACGACAGGGAGTACGAGCAGTACTTC
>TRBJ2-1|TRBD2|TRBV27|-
CASTRLAGVTLNEQFF
TGTGCCAGCACCCGACTAGCGGGGGTGACACTCAATGAGCAGTTCTTC
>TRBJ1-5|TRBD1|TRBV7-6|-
CASSLGTGGTGQPQHF
TGTGCCAGCAGCCTGGGGACAGGGGGGACGGGTCAGCCCCAGCATTTT
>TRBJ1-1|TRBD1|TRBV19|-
CASKEQGGNTEAFF
TGTGCCAGTAAGGAACAGGGGGGGAACACTGAAGCTTTCTTT
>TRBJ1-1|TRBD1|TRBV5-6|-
CASSLGVRGRGDTEAFF
TGTGCCAGCAGCTTGGGGGTCAGGGGGCGCGGGGACACTGAAGCTTTCTTT
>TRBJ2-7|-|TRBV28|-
CASRGPHEQYF
TGTGCCAGCAGGGGGCCCCACGAGCAGTACTTC
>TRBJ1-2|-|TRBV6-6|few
CASGLSINYGYTF
TGTGCCAGCGGACTTTCCATTAACTATGGCTACACCTTC
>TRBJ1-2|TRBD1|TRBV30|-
CAWSVVGTGFYGYTF
TGTGCCTGGAGTGTTGTGGGGACAGGGTTCTATGGCTACACCTTC
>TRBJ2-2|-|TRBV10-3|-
CAISPREGAGELFF
TGTGCCATCAGCCCCAGGGAGGGGGCCGGGGAGCTGTTTTTT
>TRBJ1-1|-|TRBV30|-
CAWSAKRGSSLNTEAFF
TGTGCCTGGAGTGCTAAAAGGGGATCCAGTTTGAACACTGAAGCTTTCTTT
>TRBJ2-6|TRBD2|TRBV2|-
CASSVGGTAGANVLTF
TGTGCCAGCAGTGTGGGAGGGACGGCTGGGGCCAACGTCCTGACTTTC
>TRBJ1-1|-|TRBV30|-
CAWSSTGNTEAFF
TGTGCCTGGAGTTCGACAGGGAACACTGAAGCTTTCTTT
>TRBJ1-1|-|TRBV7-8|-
CASSFFRRRDTEAFF
TGTGCCAGCAGCTTTTTCAGGAGGCGAGACACTGAAGCTTTCTTT
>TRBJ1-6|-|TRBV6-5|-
CASSYQGNNSPLHF
TGTGCCAGCAGTTATCAGGGGAACAATTCACCCCTCCACTTT
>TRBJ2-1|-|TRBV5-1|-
CASSLEGGSGNEQFF
TGCGCCAGCAGCTTGGAAGGGGGTAGTGGTAATGAGCAGTTCTTC
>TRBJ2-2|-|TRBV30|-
CAWSVVAVNTGELFF
TGTGCCTGGAGTGTCGTAGCGGTGAACACCGGGGAGCTGTTTTTT
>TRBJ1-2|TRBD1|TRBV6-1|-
CASSERTGILGYTF
TGTGCCAGCAGTGAAAGGACAGGGATTCTTGGCTACACCTTC
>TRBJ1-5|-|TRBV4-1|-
CASSTRTDQGWSNQPQHF
TGCGCCAGCAGCACTCGGACAGATCAGGGGTGGAGCAATCAGCCCCAGCATTTT
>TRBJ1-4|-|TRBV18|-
CASSSREGKLFF
TGTGCCAGCTCAAGCAGGGAGGGAAAACTGTTTTTT
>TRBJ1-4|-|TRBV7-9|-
CASSPRRAAEKLFF
TGTGCCAGCAGCCCCAGGAGGGCGGCTGAAAAACTGTTTTTT
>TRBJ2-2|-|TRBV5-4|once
CASSLAGTNTGELFF
TGTGCCAGCAGCTTGGCAGGCACGAACACCGGGGAGCTGTTTTTT
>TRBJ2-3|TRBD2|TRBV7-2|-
CASSPGLAGGRTDTQYF
TGTGCCAGCAGCCCTGGGCTAGCGGGGGGCCGGACAGATACGCAGTATTTT
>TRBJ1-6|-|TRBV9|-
CASSVVGASSPLHF
TGTGCCAGCAGCGTAGTGGGGGCGAGTTCACCCCTCCACTTT
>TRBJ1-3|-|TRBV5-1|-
CASSLAQGPGNTIYF
TGCGCCAGCAGCTTGGCCCAGGGGCCTGGAAACACCATATATTTT
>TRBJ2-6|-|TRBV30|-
CAWSVLMTGVSGANVLTF
TGTGCCTGGAGTGTACTTATGACAGGTGTCTCTGGGGCCAACGTCCTGACTTTC
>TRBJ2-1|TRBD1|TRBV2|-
CASSEDRGGNNEQFF
TGTGCCAGCAGTGAAGACAGGGGTGGGAACAATGAGCAGTTCTTC
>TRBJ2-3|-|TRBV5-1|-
CASSPQGTDTQYF
TGCGCCAGCAGCCCGCAGGGGACAGATACGCAGTATTTT
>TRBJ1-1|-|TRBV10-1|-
CASSSRTEAFF
TGCGCCAGCAGTAGCCGTACTGAAGCTTTCTTT
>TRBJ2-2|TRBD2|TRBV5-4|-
CASSLSAGGFTGELFF
TGTGCCAGCAGCTTGTCTGCGGGGGGGTTCACCGGGGAGCTGTTTTTT
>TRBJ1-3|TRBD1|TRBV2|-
CASSEDRGRENTIYF
TGTGCCAGCAGCGAAGACAGGGGTCGAGAAAACACCATATATTTT
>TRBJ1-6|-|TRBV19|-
CASSILEGSNSPLHF
TGTGCCAGTAGTATCCTTGAGGGATCGAACTCACCCCTCCACTTT
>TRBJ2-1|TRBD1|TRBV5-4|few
CASRPGQKFEQFF
TGTGCCAGCCGCCCGGGACAGAAGTTTGAGCAGTTCTTC
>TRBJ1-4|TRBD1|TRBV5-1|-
CASSYSPGQPYATNEKLFF
TGCGCCAGCAGCTATTCTCCGGGACAGCCGTATGCAACTAATGAAAAACTGTTTTTT
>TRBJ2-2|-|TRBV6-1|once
CASPHGRGTGELFF
TGTGCCAGCCCGCACGGGCGGGGAACCGGGGAGCTGTTTTTT
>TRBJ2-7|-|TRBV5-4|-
CASSLPRGSSYEQYF
TGTGCCAGCAGCTTGCCAAGGGGGAGCTCCTACGAGCAGTACTTC
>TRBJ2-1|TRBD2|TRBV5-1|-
CASSLASGIHNEQFF
TGCGCCAGCAGCTTGGCTAGCGGGATCCACAATGAGCAGTTCTTC
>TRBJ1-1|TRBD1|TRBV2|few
CASSETGDGAFF
TGTGCCAGCAGTGAGACAGGGGACGGGGCTTTCTTT
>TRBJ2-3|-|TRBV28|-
CASSLPSRDTQYF
TGTGCCAGCAGTCTCCCCAGCAGGGATACGCAGTATTTT
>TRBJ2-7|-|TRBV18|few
CASSLLSGAGPGEQYF
TGTGCCAGCTCACTTCTTTCTGGGGCAGGGCCTGGCGAGCAGTACTTC
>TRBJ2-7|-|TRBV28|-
CASSLAQRLPYEQYF
TGTGCCAGCAGTTTAGCCCAGAGACTCCCCTACGAGCAGTACTTC
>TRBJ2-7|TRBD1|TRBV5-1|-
CASSENRGSDEQYF
TGCGCCAGCAGCGAAAACAGGGGAAGCGACGAGCAGTACTTC
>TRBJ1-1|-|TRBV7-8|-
CASSLTSYVNTEAFF
TGTGCCAGCAGCTTAACTTCTTATGTTAACACTGAAGCTTTCTTT
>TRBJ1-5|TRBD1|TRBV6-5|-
CASSYQGQGTGQPQHF
TGTGCCAGCAGTTACCAAGGACAGGGAACGGGTCAGCCCCAGCATTTT
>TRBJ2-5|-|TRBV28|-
CASSFSGRETQYF
TGTGCCAGCAGTTTCTCCGGTCGAGAGACCCAGTACTTC
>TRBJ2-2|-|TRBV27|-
CASSLRRLPGELFF
TGTGCCAGCAGTTTACGGAGGCTACCCGGGGAGCTGTTTTTT